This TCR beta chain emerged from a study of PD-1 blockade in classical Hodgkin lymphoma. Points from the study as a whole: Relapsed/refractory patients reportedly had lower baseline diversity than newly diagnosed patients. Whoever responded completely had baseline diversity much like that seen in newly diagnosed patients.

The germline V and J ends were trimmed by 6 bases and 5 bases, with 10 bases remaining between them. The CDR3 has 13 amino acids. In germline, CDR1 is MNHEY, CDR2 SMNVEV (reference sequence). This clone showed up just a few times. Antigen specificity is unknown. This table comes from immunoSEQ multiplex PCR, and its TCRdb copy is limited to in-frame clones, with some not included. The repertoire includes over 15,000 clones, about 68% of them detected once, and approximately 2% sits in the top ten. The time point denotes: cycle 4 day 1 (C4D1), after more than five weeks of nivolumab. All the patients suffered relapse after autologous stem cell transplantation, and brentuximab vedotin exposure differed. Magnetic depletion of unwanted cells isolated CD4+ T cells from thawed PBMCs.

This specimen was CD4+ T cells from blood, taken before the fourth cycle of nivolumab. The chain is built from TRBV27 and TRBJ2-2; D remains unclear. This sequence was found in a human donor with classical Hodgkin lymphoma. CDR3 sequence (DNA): TGTGCCAGCAGGGCTTCTGGGACCGGGGAGCTGTTTTTT. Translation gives CASRASGTGELFF.